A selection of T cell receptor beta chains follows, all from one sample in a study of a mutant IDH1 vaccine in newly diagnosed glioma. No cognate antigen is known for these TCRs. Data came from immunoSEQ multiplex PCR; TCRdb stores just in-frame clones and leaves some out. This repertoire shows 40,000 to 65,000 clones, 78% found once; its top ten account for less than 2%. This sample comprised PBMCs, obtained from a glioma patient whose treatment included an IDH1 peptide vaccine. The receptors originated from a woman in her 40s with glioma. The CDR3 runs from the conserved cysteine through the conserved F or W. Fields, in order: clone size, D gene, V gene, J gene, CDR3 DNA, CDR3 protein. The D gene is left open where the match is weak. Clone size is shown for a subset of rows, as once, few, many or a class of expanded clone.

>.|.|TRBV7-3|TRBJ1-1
TGTGCCAGCAGCACAGGGCCGGAGACCGAAGCTTTCTTT
CASSTGPETEAFF
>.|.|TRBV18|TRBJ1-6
TGTGCCAGCTCACCATTGACGGAGAATTCACCCCTCCACTTT
CASSPLTENSPLHF
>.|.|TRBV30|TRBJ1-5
TGTGCCTGGAGGGCATCGGACCACCTAAATCAGCCCCAGCATTTT
CAWRASDHLNQPQHF
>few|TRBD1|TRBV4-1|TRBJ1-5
TGCGCCAGCAGCCCCCGACAGGGGGAAAGCAATCAGCCCCAGCATTTT
CASSPRQGESNQPQHF
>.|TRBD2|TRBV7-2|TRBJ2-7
TGTGCCAGCAGGCGGGCACTAGCGGGCTACGAGCAGTACTTC
CASRRALAGYEQYF
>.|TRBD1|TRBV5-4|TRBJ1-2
TGTGCCAGCAGCGCACCGGGGGACAGTCAATATGGCTACACCTTC
CASSAPGDSQYGYTF
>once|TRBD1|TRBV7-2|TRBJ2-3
TGTGCCAGCAGCTTAGGACTCGGGACAGGGGAAGCAGATACGCAGTATTTT
CASSLGLGTGEADTQYF
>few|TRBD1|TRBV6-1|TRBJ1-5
TGTGCCAGCAGACTCGACAGGGTAAAGAATCAGCCCCAGCATTTT
CASRLDRVKNQPQHF
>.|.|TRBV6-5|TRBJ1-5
TGTGCCAGCAGTTACTCGACAGACCGCAATCAGCCCCAGCATTTT
CASSYSTDRNQPQHF
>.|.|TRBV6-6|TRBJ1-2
TGTGCCAGCAGTTACTCGGGTCGCGTGGGAAGATATGGCTACACCTTC
CASSYSGRVGRYGYTF
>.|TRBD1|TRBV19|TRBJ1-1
TGTGCCAGTAGTATTCGGGGACAGGGGAACACTGAAGCTTTCTTT
CASSIRGQGNTEAFF
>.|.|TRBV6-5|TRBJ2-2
TGTGCCAGCAGTTACATGGCGAACACCGGGGAGCTGTTTTTT
CASSYMANTGELFF
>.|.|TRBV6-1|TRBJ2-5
TGTGCCAGCAGTGAGTGGCGGGCAAAAGAGACCCAGTACTTC
CASSEWRAKETQYF
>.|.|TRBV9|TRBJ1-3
TGTGCCACCTCTATGGGGCCAGGGCAAAGCAACACCATATATTTT
CATSMGPGQSNTIYF
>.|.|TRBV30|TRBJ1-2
TGTGCCTGGAGTGCCTCAGGGAACTATGGCTACACCTTC
CAWSASGNYGYTF
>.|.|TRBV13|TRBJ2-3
TGTGCCAGCAGCTTAGGCGGCAGCGGGACAGCAGATACGCAGTATTTT
CASSLGGSGTADTQYF
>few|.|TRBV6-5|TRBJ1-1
TGTGCCAGCAGTTACGGGGGAGGGTACACTGAAGCTTTCTTT
CASSYGGGYTEAFF
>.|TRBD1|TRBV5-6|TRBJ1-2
TGTGCCAGCGACAGGACAGGTGTGTCTTGGGGAGCTAACTATGGCTACACCTTC
CASDRTGVSWGANYGYTF
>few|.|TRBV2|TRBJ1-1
TGTGCCAGCAGTGGGGAGAAGGGGACTGAAGCTTTCTTT
CASSGEKGTEAFF
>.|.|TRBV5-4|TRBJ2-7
TGTGCCAGCAGAACTCTCGTGGGGGCGTCCGAGTACTTC
CASRTLVGASEYF
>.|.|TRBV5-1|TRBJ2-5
TGCGCCAGCAGCTTACGGGGCCAAGAGACCCAGTACTTC
CASSLRGQETQYF
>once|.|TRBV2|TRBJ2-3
TGTGCCAGCAGTTCACCGTCCACAGATACGCAGTATTTT
CASSSPSTDTQYF
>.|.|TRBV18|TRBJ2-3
TGTGCCAGCTCACCACCAGCGTCAGGGTACCTAGGTACGCAGTATTTT
CASSPPASGYLGTQYF
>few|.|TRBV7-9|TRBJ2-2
TGTGCCAGCAGCCCACCTACGAACACCGGGGAGCTGTTTTTT
CASSPPTNTGELFF
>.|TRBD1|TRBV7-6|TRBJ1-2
TGTGCCAGCAGCCTCCGACAGGGGGATGGCTACACCTTC
CASSLRQGDGYTF
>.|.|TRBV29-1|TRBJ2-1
TGCAGCGCGGCAAGGGGGGCGGGGGCTTTGAGCTCCTACAATGAGCAGTTCTTC
CSAARGAGALSSYNEQFF
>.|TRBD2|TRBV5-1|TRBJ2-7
TGCGCCAGCAGCCCCCTTAGCGGGGCCTCCTACGAGCAGTACTTC
CASSPLSGASYEQYF
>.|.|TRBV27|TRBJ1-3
TGTGCCAGCAGTTTGACGGGGGAGGGAAACACCATATATTTT
CASSLTGEGNTIYF
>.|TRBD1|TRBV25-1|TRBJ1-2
TGTGCCAGCAGTGAATACCAGGGGGCAGGCTATGGCTACACCTTC
CASSEYQGAGYGYTF
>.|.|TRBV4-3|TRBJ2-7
TGCGCCAGCAGCCAAGAGTGGACTACCTGGGACGAGCAGTACTTC
CASSQEWTTWDEQYF
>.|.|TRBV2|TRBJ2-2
TGTGCCAGCAGTGAAGTATGGCGGAGCAACACCGGGGAGCTGTTTTTT
CASSEVWRSNTGELFF
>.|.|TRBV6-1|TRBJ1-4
TGTGCCAGCAGTGAAACGAGGCTAACTGAAAAACTGTTTTTT
CASSETRLTEKLFF
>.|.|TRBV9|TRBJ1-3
TGTGCCAGCAGCGGACTACAGGACTCGGGAAACACCATATATTTT
CASSGLQDSGNTIYF
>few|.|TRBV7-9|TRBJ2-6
TGTGCCAGCAGCTCCCGGATTAGCTCTGGGGCCAACGTCCTGACTTTC
CASSSRISSGANVLTF
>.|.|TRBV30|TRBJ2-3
TGTGCCTGGAGTGTACACACAGATACGCAGTATTTT
CAWSVHTDTQYF
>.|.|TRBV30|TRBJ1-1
TGTGCCTGGACGGGTCGGGGGAACACTGAAGCTTTCTTT
CAWTGRGNTEAFF
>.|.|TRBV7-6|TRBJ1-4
TGTGCCAGCACCCTCCGTCGTGCAGGGGCTAATGAAAAACTGTTTTTT
CASTLRRAGANEKLFF
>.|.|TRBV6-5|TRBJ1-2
TGTGCCAGCAGAAAAACAGGGAGCCACTATGGCTACACCTTC
CASRKTGSHYGYTF
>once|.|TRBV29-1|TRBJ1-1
TGCAGCGTTGAAGGGATGGCCACTGAAGCTTTCTTT
CSVEGMATEAFF
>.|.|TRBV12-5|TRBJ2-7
TGTGCTAGTGGTTTGGACGGCTACGAGCAGTACTTC
CASGLDGYEQYF
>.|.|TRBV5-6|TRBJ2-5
TGTGCCAGCAGCCCAGGTGGGGAGACCCAGTACTTC
CASSPGGETQYF
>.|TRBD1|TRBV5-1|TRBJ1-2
TGCGCCAGCAGCAAGGACAGGGCGGGGGATGGCTACACCTTC
CASSKDRAGDGYTF
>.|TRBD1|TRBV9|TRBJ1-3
TGTGCCAGCAGCTTGACAGGGGTGAGCTCTGGAAACACCATATATTTT
CASSLTGVSSGNTIYF
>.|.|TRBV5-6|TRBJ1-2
TGTGCCAGCAGCTTGTGGTACAGGGCCTCTAACTATGGCTACACCTTC
CASSLWYRASNYGYTF
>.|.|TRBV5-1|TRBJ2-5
TGCGCCAGCAGCTTGGAATACCTCTCACAAGAGACCCAGTACTTC
CASSLEYLSQETQYF
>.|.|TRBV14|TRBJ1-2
TGTGCCAGCAGGAAACAAGACGTTGCCTCAGAAATCTACACCTTC
CASRKQDVASEIYTF
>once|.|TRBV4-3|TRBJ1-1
TGCGCCAGCAGCCCCTCAGGTGCCTGGCAGCCACGAGAAGCTTTCTTT
CASSPSGAWQPREAFF
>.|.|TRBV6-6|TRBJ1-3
TGTGCCAGCAGTTACTCAGCAGGCTCTGGAAACACCATATATTTT
CASSYSAGSGNTIYF
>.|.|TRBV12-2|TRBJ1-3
TGTGCAAGTCGCTCCCAAGAGAGAGGTAAAAGAGACACCATATATTTT
CASRSQERGKRDTIYF
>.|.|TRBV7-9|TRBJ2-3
TGTGCCAGCAGCTTAGGGGGCGGGGGCACAGATACGCAGTATTTT
CASSLGGGGTDTQYF
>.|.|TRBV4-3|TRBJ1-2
TGCGCCAGCAGCCAAGCTTCCGGGTATGGCTACACCTTC
CASSQASGYGYTF
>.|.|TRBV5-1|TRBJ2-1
TGCGCCAGCAGCGCCCGGGGGGCAACCTACAATGAGCAGTTCTTC
CASSARGATYNEQFF
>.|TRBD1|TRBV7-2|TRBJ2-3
TGTGCCACCTTAGACAGGGGCGCAACCACAGATACGCAGTATTTT
CATLDRGATTDTQYF
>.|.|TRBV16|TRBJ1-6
TGTGCCAGCAATCGGGGGTCCTATAATTCACCCCTCCACTTT
CASNRGSYNSPLHF